This T cell receptor (beta chain) was sequenced in a study of cytomegalovirus exposure and HLA in healthy donors. Study overall: There were some 400 genotyped donors. Of these, roughly 82% fell in the genetic ancestry cluster associated with self-reported Caucasian donors.

CDR1 and CDR2 from the germline V gene are SGDLS and YYNGEE. The CDR3 is made up of 16 amino acids. V lost 5 bases to trimming and J lost 7 bases; unmatched junction nucleotides: 11. Study results and caveats: Cytomegalovirus status was reportedly diagnosed by the classifier with high sensitivity and specificity.

This clone has more than one count but fewer than ten. No antigen is known for it. The PCR was carried out with 60 Vbeta primers and 13 Jbeta primers. Method: immunoSEQ multiplex PCR; TCRdb's copy keeps in-frame clones and lacks some. Of around 91,000 clones listed, about 68% were seen once; the top ten hold about 2.5%. What was sequenced was PBMCs. This receptor was obtained from a human donor in good health. The rearrangement links TRBV9 to TRBJ2-3; 12 bases map to TRBD2. The DNA for the CDR3 is TGTGCCAGCAGTCCAGCTAGCGGGGGGGCCTTCAATACGCAGTATTTT. Translation gives CASSPASGGAFNTQYF.